These T cell receptor beta chains were read from a single sample in a study of CD8 T cells in ankylosing spondylitis. A single record per CDR3 protein comes from TCRdb applying MiXCR to the 5' RACE reads. The sample holds around 99,000 distinct CDR3 sequences; about 9.1% are singletons and the top ten take just over 5%. Material for sequencing was blood, either unsorted or a sorted T cell fraction (not recorded which). The source of these receptors is a male donor with ankylosing spondylitis or in good health (not recorded which). Each CDR3 is given with its conserved first and last residue. A D gene is named only where the DNA matches it firmly. Clone size, where shown, is once, few, many, or a class for clones that have expanded.

V	J	D	size	CDR3	DNA
TRBV9	TRBJ2-1	.	many	CASSVARGYNEQFF	TGTGCCAGCAGCGTGGCGAGGGGCTACAATGAGCAGTTCTTC
TRBV28	TRBJ2-3	.	many	CASSPQGSGLTDTQYF	TGTGCCAGCAGTCCACAGGGCAGTGGTCTCACAGATACGCAGTATTTT
TRBV7-3	TRBJ2-7	.	many	CASSLIPDDEQYF	TGTGCCAGCAGCTTAATCCCGGATGACGAGCAGTACTTC
TRBV12-3/TRBV12-4	TRBJ2-1	.	many	CASGRGLNNEQFF	TGTGCCAGTGGGCGAGGTCTTAATAATGAGCAGTTCTTC
TRBV5-1	TRBJ1-1	.	many	CASSGNRRSVEAFF	TGCGCCAGCAGCGGTAATAGGCGATCGGTTGAAGCTTTCTTT
TRBV7-9	TRBJ1-2	TRBD1	few	CASSFQRQGNFGYTF	TGTGCCAGCAGCTTCCAGAGACAGGGTAATTTTGGCTACACCTTC
TRBV2	TRBJ2-7	.	many	CASRGGIYEQYF	TGTGCCAGCAGAGGGGGTATCTACGAGCAGTACTTC
TRBV12-3/TRBV12-4	TRBJ1-5	TRBD1	many	CASSQTGTGNNQPQHF	TGTGCCAGCAGTCAAACCGGGACAGGGAACAATCAGCCCCAGCATTTT
TRBV4-2	TRBJ1-6	.	many	CASSQDFRQGHSPLHF	TGTGCCAGCAGCCAAGATTTCCGGCAGGGTCACTCACCCCTCCACTTT
TRBV7-3	TRBJ2-1	.	many	CASSLSPGEGVGEQFF	TGTGCCAGCAGCTTAAGCCCCGGGGAGGGGGTTGGTGAGCAGTTCTTC
TRBV7-3	TRBJ2-2	TRBD2	many	CASSSGLAGPGGELFF	TGTGCCAGCAGCTCCGGACTAGCGGGGCCCGGGGGGGAGCTGTTTTTT
TRBV28	TRBJ2-6	.	.	CVSSEGGANVLTF	TGTGTCAGCAGCGAGGGTGGGGCCAACGTCCTGACTTTC
TRBV7-8	TRBJ2-3	TRBD2	many	CASSTQRTSGGANTQYF	TGTGCCAGCAGCACACAAAGGACTAGCGGGGGGGCTAATACGCAGTATTTT
TRBV28	TRBJ2-7	TRBD1	many	CASSLWAGGIHEQYF	TGTGCCAGCAGTTTATGGGCAGGGGGTATACACGAGCAGTACTTC
TRBV20-1	TRBJ2-1	.	many	CSARGVTGLYNEQFF	TGCAGTGCTAGGGGTGTAACGGGACTCTACAATGAGCAGTTCTTC
TRBV9	TRBJ1-1	.	many	CAGGQLFMNTEAFF	TGTGCCGGGGGGCAGCTTTTCATGAACACTGAAGCTTTCTTT
TRBV12-3/TRBV12-4	TRBJ2-3	.	many	CASSLIGGTDTQYF	TGTGCCAGCAGTTTAATTGGGGGTACAGATACGCAGTATTTT
TRBV29-1	TRBJ2-3	TRBD2	many	CSVRLAGGRDTQYF	TGCAGCGTTAGACTAGCGGGGGGCCGGGATACGCAGTATTTT
TRBV20-1	TRBJ2-5	.	.	CCALKAGTLVTETQYF	TGCTGTGCCCTAAAGGCCGGGACATTAGTAACGGAGACCCAGTACTTC
TRBV5-6	TRBJ2-7	TRBD1	once	CASSRDRLMGQYF	TGTGCCAGCAGCCGGGACAGGCTCATGGGGCAGTACTTC
TRBV18	TRBJ2-3	.	many	CASSRGLEADTQYF	TGTGCCAGCTCACGAGGGTTAGAAGCAGATACGCAGTATTTT
TRBV6-1	TRBJ2-1	TRBD2	many	CASSEKRSSGGANEQFF	TGTGCCAGCAGTGAAAAACGGTCTAGCGGGGGGGCGAATGAGCAGTTCTTC
TRBV5-5	TRBJ2-1	.	many	CASSRGGQFLNNEQFF	TGTGCCAGCAGCCGGGGGGGACAGTTCCTGAACAATGAGCAGTTCTTC
TRBV5-1	TRBJ1-6	.	many	CASSLDHNPLLPYNSPLHF	TGCGCCAGCAGCTTGGATCATAACCCTCTATTGCCCTATAATTCACCCCTCCACTTT
TRBV29-1	TRBJ1-2	TRBD1	many	CSVALDRGGYGYTF	TGCAGCGTCGCCCTCGACAGGGGAGGCTATGGCTACACCTTC
TRBV7-8	TRBJ2-1	TRBD1	many	CASSHPGQEDEQFF	TGTGCCAGCAGCCACCCGGGACAGGAGGATGAGCAGTTCTTC
TRBV20-1	TRBJ2-7	TRBD2	many	CSANSGSRYEQYF	TGCAGTGCAAATAGCGGGTCGCGGTACGAGCAGTACTTC